Listed below are T cell receptor beta chains from one sample, sequenced in a study of blood T cell repertoires in COVID-19. Clones were read by immunoSEQ multiplex PCR, and TCRdb kept only the in-frame ones, dropping some. The sample records 65,000 to 75,000 clones, around 74% being singletons. Material: peripheral blood. These receptors were taken from a man between 65 and 85 years old with acute or convalescent COVID-19. The conserved cysteine and the conserved F or W are not part of the CDR3 here.

>TRBV7-8
ASSLQGNGYT
>TRBV7-9
ASSKRQEGYGYT
>TRBV24-1
ATSQGGANTQY
>TRBV6-1
ASSEAEPGTNEKLF
>TRBV7-8
ASSLATSNTQY
>TRBV6-5
ASSYEWTGAYEQY
>TRBV28
ASSLSTFEQY
>TRBV28
ASSPRVLYGYT
>TRBV12-5
ASGLVTGTEAF
>TRBV19
ASSIDARREQY
>TRBV5-1
ASSLGQGAYDEQF
>TRBV11-2
ASGTGGPEAF
>TRBV6-6
ASSSDRFEKLF
>TRBV11-2
ASSLEGVAGAAYNEQF
>TRBV28
ASSFLTRFNEQF
>TRBV13
ASSTINSPLH
>TRBV9
ASSKGVSYEQY
>TRBV7-9
ASSLGLAAGEEQF
>TRBV4-1
ASSQDEAGAEKLF
>TRBV3-1/TRBV3-2
ASSPPGGFRDKYEQY
>TRBV5-1
ASSLRGSGANVLT
>TRBV6-6
ASSTLRVSYEQY
>TRBV7-2
ASRPGQGYYEQY
>TRBV18
ASSRYAQGTDTQY
>TRBV7-8
ASSLATGAIVTEAF
>TRBV11-2
ASSSDHRISYEQY
>TRBV4-3
ASSQDKSGRQY